Listed below are T cell receptor beta chains from one sample, sequenced in a study of blood T cells in healthy people across ages. MiXCR was run by TCRdb on the 5' RACE reads, yielding one entry per CDR3 protein. The data contain about 680,000 distinct CDR3 sequences, over 45% of them singletons. Material for sequencing was blood. The receptor source for this set is an older woman in good health. Both conserved end residues are part of each CDR3. D genes are given only for firm matches. Clone size is shown for a subset of rows, as once, few, many or a class of expanded clone.

J: TRBJ2-5
size: .
V: TRBV7-2
D: .
CDR3: CASSRGVQTQYF
DNA: TGTGCCAGCAGCCGAGGGGTGCAGACCCAGTACTTC

J: TRBJ1-1
size: .
V: TRBV2
D: .
CDR3: CASSPAAYEAFF
DNA: TGTGCCAGCAGTCCCGCAGCCTATGAAGCTTTCTTT

J: TRBJ1-1
size: .
V: TRBV4-2
D: .
CDR3: CASSQGVSSENTEAFF
DNA: TGTGCCAGCAGCCAAGGTGTGAGCAGTGAGAACACTGAAGCTTTCTTT

J: TRBJ2-7
size: .
V: TRBV6-2/TRBV6-3
D: TRBD2
CDR3: CASRPGLAGVGEQYF
DNA: TGTGCCAGCAGGCCCGGACTAGCGGGAGTAGGTGAGCAGTACTTC

J: TRBJ2-2
size: .
V: TRBV28
D: TRBD2
CDR3: CASSLPGRGRAVELFF
DNA: TGTGCCAGCAGTTTACCCGGCCGGGGGAGGGCCGTGGAGCTGTTTTTT

J: TRBJ2-6
size: many
V: TRBV18
D: TRBD1
CDR3: CASSVATGVVSGANVLTF
DNA: TGTGCCAGCTCAGTTGCCACAGGGGTCGTCTCTGGGGCCAACGTCCTGACTTTC

J: TRBJ2-1
size: .
V: TRBV10-3
D: TRBD2
CDR3: CAISESIAGGGYNEQFF
DNA: TGTGCCATCAGTGAGTCAATAGCGGGAGGGGGATACAATGAGCAGTTCTTC

J: TRBJ1-2
size: few
V: TRBV7-2
D: TRBD1
CDR3: CASSQGQGRGYTF
DNA: TGTGCCAGCAGCCAAGGACAGGGGCGTGGCTACACCTTC

J: TRBJ1-2
size: .
V: TRBV20-1
D: .
CDR3: CSASLRSVVVRGEGNGYTF
DNA: TGCAGTGCTAGTCTTCGATCAGTAGTTGTCAGGGGCGAGGGCAATGGCTACACCTTC

J: TRBJ2-5
size: once
V: TRBV20-1
D: TRBD1
CDR3: CSAPVGGQAETQYF
DNA: TGCAGTGCTCCCGTAGGGGGACAGGCAGAGACCCAGTACTTC

J: TRBJ2-3
size: .
V: TRBV18
D: .
CDR3: CASSLGEVDTQYF
DNA: TGTGCCAGCTCATTGGGGGAAGTGGATACGCAGTATTTT

J: TRBJ2-7
size: .
V: TRBV7-9
D: TRBD2
CDR3: CASSLPGTSGNEQYF
DNA: TGTGCCAGCAGCTTACCCGGGACTAGCGGGAACGAGCAGTACTTC

J: TRBJ1-1
size: .
V: TRBV5-4
D: TRBD1
CDR3: CASRLPGGARDTEAFF
DNA: TGTGCCAGCAGGTTACCAGGGGGCGCGAGGGACACTGAAGCTTTCTTT

J: TRBJ2-3
size: .
V: TRBV12-3/TRBV12-4
D: TRBD2
CDR3: CASSLEREEVYTQYF
DNA: TGTGCCAGCAGTCTCGAGCGGGAGGAGGTATATACGCAGTATTTT

J: TRBJ2-3
size: few
V: TRBV28
D: .
CDR3: CASSLSQPTDTQYF
DNA: TGTGCCAGCAGTTTATCTCAGCCCACAGATACGCAGTATTTT

J: TRBJ2-7
size: .
V: TRBV4-1
D: TRBD2
CDR3: CASSQLWGSGASYEQYF
DNA: TGCGCCAGCAGCCAACTTTGGGGAAGCGGGGCCTCCTACGAGCAGTACTTC

J: TRBJ1-2
size: .
V: TRBV5-1
D: .
CDR3: CASSSMTGYGYTF
DNA: TGCGCCAGCAGTAGTATGACAGGCTATGGCTACACCTTC

J: TRBJ2-3
size: few
V: TRBV29-1
D: .
CDR3: CSVEGHSTDTQYF
DNA: TGCAGCGTTGAGGGTCATAGCACAGATACGCAGTATTTT

J: TRBJ1-1
size: .
V: TRBV10-3
D: .
CDR3: CAIMRVMNTEAFF
DNA: TGTGCCATCATGAGGGTGATGAACACTGAAGCTTTCTTT

J: TRBJ1-6
size: .
V: TRBV5-6
D: .
CDR3: CASSVTREKGSPLHF
DNA: TGTGCCAGCAGCGTAACAAGGGAAAAGGGTTCACCCCTCCACTTT

J: TRBJ2-7
size: .
V: TRBV20-1
D: .
CDR3: CSAREQGGNSYEQYF
DNA: TGCAGTGCTAGAGAACAGGGAGGAAATTCCTACGAGCAGTACTTC

J: TRBJ2-2
size: .
V: TRBV5-1
D: .
CDR3: CASSGTMTGELFF
DNA: TGCGCCAGCAGCGGAACAATGACCGGGGAGCTGTTTTTT

J: TRBJ2-7
size: .
V: TRBV12-3/TRBV12-4
D: TRBD2
CDR3: CASSSLAGVAYNEQYF
DNA: TGTGCCAGCAGTTCACTAGCGGGAGTGGCCTACAATGAGCAGTACTTC

J: TRBJ2-5
size: .
V: TRBV9
D: .
CDR3: CASSVGFMGGQETQYF
DNA: TGTGCCAGCAGCGTAGGTTTTATGGGAGGCCAAGAGACCCAGTACTTC

J: TRBJ2-1
size: .
V: TRBV6-5
D: .
CDR3: CASSRDGPSSYNEQFF
DNA: TGTGCCAGCAGTAGAGACGGTCCTAGCTCCTACAATGAGCAGTTCTTC

J: TRBJ1-4
size: .
V: TRBV6-4
D: .
CDR3: CARTGGGEKLFF
DNA: TGTGCCAGGACAGGCGGGGGCGAAAAACTGTTTTTT

J: TRBJ1-2
size: .
V: TRBV29-1
D: .
CDR3: CSVEGLAYGYTF
DNA: TGCAGCGTTGAAGGTCTAGCGTATGGCTACACCTTC

J: TRBJ2-1
size: .
V: TRBV11-3
D: .
CDR3: CASSFRGAEQFF
DNA: TGTGCCAGCAGCTTTCGGGGGGCTGAGCAGTTCTTC

J: TRBJ2-7
size: .
V: TRBV5-1
D: TRBD2
CDR3: CASSLGGSGPYNEQYF
DNA: TGCGCCAGCAGCTTGGGTGGTAGCGGGCCATACAATGAGCAGTACTTC

J: TRBJ2-6
size: .
V: TRBV5-6
D: TRBD1
CDR3: CASSGMTGLISGANVLTF
DNA: TGTGCCAGCAGCGGGATGACAGGGTTAATCTCTGGGGCCAACGTCCTGACTTTC

J: TRBJ1-2
size: .
V: TRBV7-9
D: TRBD1
CDR3: CASRLPTGRDGYTF
DNA: TGTGCCAGCAGATTACCGACAGGGAGGGATGGCTACACCTTC

J: TRBJ2-7
size: .
V: TRBV13
D: TRBD2
CDR3: CASSSAGGYNEQYF
DNA: TGTGCCAGCAGCTCCGCGGGAGGCTACAATGAGCAGTACTTC

J: TRBJ2-7
size: few
V: TRBV4-1
D: .
CDR3: CASSQEPRQETYEQYF
DNA: TGCGCCAGCAGCCAAGAACCCCGACAGGAAACCTACGAGCAGTACTTC

J: TRBJ2-7
size: .
V: TRBV20-1
D: .
CDR3: CSARGWLASDEQYF
DNA: TGCAGTGCTAGAGGCTGGCTAGCGTCTGACGAGCAGTACTTC

J: TRBJ2-3
size: .
V: TRBV11-2
D: .
CDR3: CASSLMDTGAQYF
DNA: TGTGCCAGCAGCCTCATGGATACGGGTGCGCAGTATTTT

J: TRBJ2-7
size: .
V: TRBV5-1
D: TRBD1
CDR3: CASSSRDRGGEQYF
DNA: TGCGCCAGCAGCTCCCGGGACAGGGGAGGGGAGCAGTACTTC

J: TRBJ1-1
size: .
V: TRBV7-9
D: .
CDR3: CASSRIMGTEAFF
DNA: TGTGCCAGCAGCCGGATTATGGGCACTGAAGCTTTCTTT

J: TRBJ2-7
size: few
V: TRBV7-6
D: TRBD1
CDR3: CASSPGTGTSSSYEQYF
DNA: TGTGCCAGCAGCCCCGGGACAGGGACGTCGAGCTCCTACGAGCAGTACTTC

J: TRBJ2-5
size: .
V: TRBV20-1
D: TRBD2
CDR3: CSAPLAGGPQETQYF
DNA: TGCAGTGCCCCACTAGCGGGAGGGCCACAAGAGACCCAGTACTTC

J: TRBJ2-7
size: .
V: TRBV20-1
D: .
CDR3: CSAREGLANSYEQYF
DNA: TGCAGTGCTAGAGAAGGTCTAGCGAACTCCTACGAGCAGTACTTC

J: TRBJ2-1
size: .
V: TRBV7-2
D: TRBD2
CDR3: CASSSRLANYNEQFF
DNA: TGTGCCAGCAGCTCCCGACTAGCAAACTACAATGAGCAGTTCTTC

J: TRBJ2-6
size: .
V: TRBV20-1
D: .
CDR3: CSAEGRVSGANVLTF
DNA: TGCAGTGCCGAGGGCAGGGTCAGTGGGGCCAACGTCCTGACTTTC

J: TRBJ2-7
size: .
V: TRBV28
D: .
CDR3: CASSESGTWTRYEQYF
DNA: TGTGCCAGCAGTGAGTCCGGGACCTGGACGAGATACGAGCAGTACTTC

J: TRBJ2-5
size: many
V: TRBV20-1
D: .
CDR3: CSARPRGETQYF
DNA: TGCAGTGCCCGGCCCCGGGGGGAGACCCAGTACTTC

J: TRBJ2-1
size: .
V: TRBV11-2
D: .
CDR3: CASSAAGTYNEQFF
DNA: TGTGCCAGCAGCGCAGCCGGGACCTACAATGAGCAGTTCTTC

J: TRBJ1-2
size: few
V: TRBV30
D: TRBD1
CDR3: CAWSVWDRNYGYTF
DNA: TGTGCCTGGAGTGTCTGGGACAGAAACTATGGCTACACCTTC

J: TRBJ2-5
size: many
V: TRBV24-1
D: .
CDR3: CATSDSGLSEETQYF
DNA: TGTGCCACCAGTGATTCTGGCCTCTCGGAAGAGACCCAGTACTTC

J: TRBJ1-1
size: .
V: TRBV29-1
D: .
CDR3: CSAKGRGGGWTNTEAFF
DNA: TGCAGCGCGAAGGGCCGGGGTGGGGGTTGGACGAACACTGAAGCTTTCTTT

J: TRBJ2-1
size: .
V: TRBV20-1
D: .
CDR3: CSAGRGRSSYNEQFF
DNA: TGCAGTGCCGGACGGGGGCGGAGCTCCTACAATGAGCAGTTCTTC

J: TRBJ1-2
size: few
V: TRBV9
D: TRBD1
CDR3: CASSVGTGAYYGYTF
DNA: TGTGCCAGCAGCGTAGGGACAGGCGCCTACTATGGCTACACCTTC

J: TRBJ2-2
size: .
V: TRBV5-6
D: TRBD2
CDR3: CASRGTDPPSGKKSSGELFF
DNA: TGTGCCAGCAGGGGGACTGATCCTCCTAGCGGGAAAAAATCATCCGGGGAGCTGTTTTTT

J: TRBJ1-2
size: .
V: TRBV5-1
D: .
CDR3: CASSLGQGMFDGYTF
DNA: TGCGCCAGCAGCTTAGGGCAGGGTATGTTTGACGGCTACACCTTC

J: TRBJ2-1
size: .
V: TRBV20-1
D: TRBD1
CDR3: CSAPTKAGTGLQFF
DNA: TGCAGTGCTCCAACGAAAGCCGGGACAGGGCTACAGTTCTTC

J: TRBJ2-3
size: .
V: TRBV5-5
D: TRBD2
CDR3: CASSTSGTTDTQYF
DNA: TGTGCCAGCAGCACTAGCGGAACCACAGATACGCAGTATTTT